This T cell receptor (beta chain) appears in the sequencing data of a study of T cell responses to AZD1222 COVID-19 vaccine. General observations from the study: Dominant at 160-218 and 743-854, vaccine-associated CD4 TCRs also spanned spike.

In regard to this clone: The antigen is not known.

The table came from immunoSEQ multiplex PCR; TCRdb's copy has only in-frame clones and leaves some out. The repertoire includes 150,000 to 200,000 clones, 92% of them detected once, and roughly 1.4% sits in the top ten. V lost 0 bases and J lost 10; bases outside the gene matches: 21. Germline V gene data show CDR1 as SGHAT and CDR2 as FQDESV (reference sequence). The CDR3 is 19 residues long. The sequencing here drew on peripheral blood, taken 28 days after the second AZD1222 dose. The sequence was collected from an adult who received the AZD1222 COVID-19 vaccine. The V call is TRBV11-1, the J call TRBJ2-1; 7 nucleotides align to TRBD2. The CDR3 protein is CASSLAGGFGGSNSGEQFF. The CDR3 nucleotides read TGTGCCAGCAGCTTAGCGGGCGGATTTGGCGGGAGCAATTCCGGCGAGCAGTTCTTC.